The following is a TCR beta chain sequence with its context. Its specificity is not known. A much larger clonotype is one base distant, so this may be a read error. Germline V gene data show CDR1 as DFQATT and CDR2 as SNEGSKA (reference sequence). The CDR3 totals 14 residues. TCR beta cDNA libraries had unique molecular identifiers. MiXCR, applied by TCRdb to the PCR reads, yields one record per CDR3 protein. Of over 250,000 distinct CDR3 sequences in the sample, 36% are singletons; the top ten hold roughly 4.8%. This specimen comes from a study of post-analysis software for immune sequencing data. Study-level findings and limits: Five or six TRBV segments were significantly more frequent in patients than in controls. TRBV5-6, TRBV5-1 and TRBV20-1 were among these segments.

The sample was blood. The J gene is TRBJ2-1, the V gene TRBV20-1; 8 bases are a match to TRBD2. This sequence was found in a girl aged 10-17 years with multiple sclerosis. The CDR3 reads CSAGSGSTYNEQVF. The CDR3 DNA sequence: TGCAGTGCTGGCAGCGGGAGCACCTACAATGAGCAGGTCTTC.